The 29 T cell receptor beta chains reported below all come from one sample, sequenced in a study of blood T cell repertoires in COVID-19. Profiled with immunoSEQ multiplex PCR; TCRdb holds only in-frame clones, not every one. There are 200,000 to 250,000 clones in the sample; more than 80% occur only once, and under 10% lies in the top ten. Sequencing input: peripheral blood. These receptors all stem from an elderly woman with COVID-19, enrolled during active disease.

This clone showed up just once. The chain links TRBV19 to TRBJ2-1; D is undetermined. Per germline, CDR1 LNHDA and CDR2 SQIVND (reference sequence). The CDR3 contains 14 residues. The V end lost 3 bases, the J end lost 6 bases, and 12 bases lay between the germline ends. CDR3 bases: TGTGCCAGTAGTATCGAGTCTAGAGCCAATGAGCAGTTCTTC. Translated, it gives CASSIESRANEQFF. Looking up the rest from reference TRBV19 and TRBJ2-1 gives the full variable domain: DGGITQSPKYLFRKEGQNVTLSCEQNLNHDAMYWYRQDPGQGLRLIYYSQIVNDFQKGDIAEGYSVSREKKESFPLTVTSAQKNPTAFYLCASSIESRANEQFFGPGTRLTVL.

The chain is built from TRBV5-6 and TRBJ2-2; TRBD2 matches 8 bases. CDR3 size: 15 residues. CDR1 and CDR2 (germline): SGHDT, YYEEEE. Germline trimming cut 2 bases from V and 6 bases from J; bases unmatched to any gene: 6. The CDR3 here is CASSFVSGSPGELFF. For the CDR3, the DNA is TGTGCCAGCAGCTTCGTAAGCGGGAGTCCCGGGGAGCTGTTTTTT. Filled out from reference TRBV5-6 and TRBJ2-2, the complete variable domain reads DAGVTQSPTHLIKTRGQQVTLRCSPKSGHDTVSWYQQALGQGPQFIFQYYEEEERQRGNFPDRFSGHQFPNYSSELNVNALLLGDSALYLCASSFVSGSPGELFFGEGSRLTVL.

The rearrangement uses TRBV6-1 and TRBJ1-5; D gene unclear. The CDR3 spans 12 residues. From germline, CDR1 is MNHNS and CDR2 SASEGT. The ends were cut back, 3 bases at V and 6 bases at J, with 6 bases in the middle. CDR3 DNA sequence: TGTGCCAGCAGTGAGCGGTCTCAGCCCCAGCATTTT. It translates to CASSERSQPQHF.

The V and J genes are TRBV5-1 and TRBJ2-7; tentatively, D is TRBD2 (5 bases). The V end was cut by 2 bases, the J end by 5 bases, with 8 bases between. The CDR3 sequence is 12 residues long. CDR1 and CDR2 (germline): SGHRS, YFSETQ. The CDR3 DNA sequence: TGCGCCAGCAGCTTCGGGAATGACGAGCAGTACTTC. It is translated as CASSFGNDEQYF.

The chain recombines TRBV7-2 with TRBJ2-2, with a possible D match to TRBD1 (6 bases). CDR1 is SGHTA, CDR2 FQGNSA, per germline. Trimming took off 5 bases at V and 6 bases at J, with 13 bases between the two ends. The CDR3 loop spans 14 amino acids. CDR3 region: CASSQAGVAGELFF. The CDR3 DNA reads TGTGCCAGCAGCCAGGCAGGGGTGGCCGGGGAGCTGTTTTTT.

The chain employs TRBV4-1 and TRBJ2-1; 13 bases are a match to TRBD2. In germline, CDR1 is MGHRA, CDR2 YSYEKL. This CDR3 region has 17 residues. V dropped 4 bases and J dropped 9; count of bases not matched to a gene: 12. CDR3 region: CASSLRTSGSLLGEQFF. CDR3 DNA sequence: TGCGCCAGCAGCCTCCGGACTAGCGGGAGCCTTTTGGGTGAGCAGTTCTTC.

CDR3 amino acids: CASTPRQGTGYTF. The CDR3 DNA follows: TGTGCCAGCACCCCTAGACAGGGGACTGGCTACACCTTC. The V and J genes are TRBV28 and TRBJ1-2, with TRBD1 identical over 8 bases. There are 13 residues in the CDR3. Trimming removed 7 bases from V and 7 bases from J; junction bases left unmatched: 8. Germline V CDR1 and CDR2: MDHEN, SYDVKM.

The count of this clone is one. The chain links TRBV9 to TRBJ2-5; 9 nucleotides agree with TRBD2. This CDR3 has 16 residues. CDR1 is SGDLS, CDR2 YYNGEE, per germline. With V trimmed by 0 bases and J by 5 bases, 8 bases remained unmatched. The CDR3 region has the DNA TGTGCCAGCAGCGTAGGGGGTAGCGGGAGCCGTGAGACCCAGTACTTC. This encodes CASSVGGSGSRETQYF.

This clone was seen a few times. The chain has TRBV5-1 and TRBJ1-1, with D possibly being TRBD1 (6 bases). Trimming took 0 bases from V and 11 from J, leaving 17 bases between them. The CDR3 totals 14 residues. The V gene's germline CDR1 is SGHRS and CDR2 YFSETQ. The CDR3 here is CASSLGTDPMGAFF. CDR3 sequence (DNA): TGCGCCAGCAGCTTGGGGACAGACCCAATGGGGGCTTTCTTT. Full variable domain (missing parts from reference TRBV5-1 and TRBJ1-1): KAGVTQTPRYLIKTRGQQVTLSCSPISGHRSVSWYQQTPGQGLQFLFEYFSETQRNKGNFPGRFSGRQFSNSRSEMNVSTLELGDSALYLCASSLGTDPMGAFFGQGTRLTVV.

This chain joins TRBV7-8 and TRBJ2-3; TRBD2 agrees at 11 bases. The CDR3 sequence is 16 residues long. The ends lost 5 bases at V and 6 bases at J; junction bases unmatched: 10. Germline values: CDR1 SGHVS, CDR2 FQNEAQ. The CDR3 region is CASSDEVAGGGDTQYF. The CDR3 DNA reads TGTGCCAGCAGCGACGAGGTAGCGGGAGGGGGGGATACGCAGTATTTT.

This clone was counted between two and nine times. The V and J genes are TRBV5-5 and TRBJ1-6, with no clear D. V dropped 7 bases and J dropped 3 bases, with 14 bases sitting between them. The CDR3 sequence is 15 residues long. Germline V gene data show CDR1 as SGHKS and CDR2 as YYEKEE (reference sequence). CDR3 residues: CASRIAPNYNSPLHF. CDR3 DNA: TGTGCCAGCCGCATCGCGCCAAACTATAATTCACCCCTCCACTTT.

The CDR3: CASSVIDRVGELFF. The CDR3 region has the DNA TGTGCCAGCAGCGTCATAGACAGGGTCGGGGAGCTGTTTTTT. This chain uses TRBV5-5 with TRBJ2-2, with 7 bases aligning to TRBD1. This CDR3 region has 14 residues. V was pared by 4 bases and J by 7 bases, with 7 bases of the junction left unmatched. Germline-derived CDR1 and CDR2 are SGHKS and YYEKEE (reference sequence).

J is TRBJ1-6 and V is TRBV4-1, with 7 bases aligning to TRBD1. CDR3 length: 17 residues. The V gene's germline CDR1 is MGHRA and CDR2 YSYEKL. J lost 9 bases, V lost 1 base, and 12 bases had no gene match. CDR3 DNA: TGCGCCAGCAGCCAAGTAGGGGGCCGGGGGACGATTTCACCCCTCCACTTT. Its protein product is CASSQVGGRGTISPLHF.

The V call is TRBV5-1, the J call TRBJ1-2, with 8 bases identical to TRBD1. The junction had 6 bases not matched to a gene; V was cut back by 4 bases and J by 4 bases. The CDR3 contains 14 residues. Germline CDR1 SGHRS, CDR2 YFSETQ. In nucleotides, the CDR3 is TGCGCCAGCAGCGCCCCGACAGGGGCCTATGGCTACACCTTC. This translates into CASSAPTGAYGYTF.

The chain is built from TRBV28 and TRBJ2-1; TRBD2 aligns across 9 bases. This CDR3 has 15 residues. Germline V gives CDR1 MDHEN, CDR2 SYDVKM. Unmatched junction bases numbered 15, after V lost 6 bases and J lost 12 bases. DNA of the CDR3: TGTGCCAGCAGCAAGCCCGGTAGCGGGAGTTCTTGGCAGTTCTTC. Translated, it gives CASSKPGSGSSWQFF.

CDR3 sequence: CASNQGGSYTF. Here the CDR3 DNA reads TGTGCCAGCAATCAAGGCGGGAGCTACACCTTC. The chain carries TRBV6-5 and TRBJ1-2; the D is unclear. The germline gives CDR1 MNHEY, CDR2 SVGAGI. Deletions cut 7 bases from V and 9 bases from J, with 12 bases between. The CDR3 covers 11 residues.

CDR3 bases: TGCGCCAGCCGGCAGAGCGGGGCGAGAGAGCAGTACTTC. This gives the protein CASRQSGAREQYF. V and J are TRBV5-1 and TRBJ2-7; 7 nucleotides match TRBD2. Germline CDR1 SGHRS, CDR2 YFSETQ. Germline trimming cut 7 bases from V and 7 bases from J; bases unmatched to any gene: 11. The CDR3 spans 13 residues. Variable domain in full (rest from reference TRBV5-1 and TRBJ2-7): KAGVTQTPRYLIKTRGQQVTLSCSPISGHRSVSWYQQTPGQGLQFLFEYFSETQRNKGNFPGRFSGRQFSNSRSEMNVSTLELGDSALYLCASRQSGAREQYFGPGTRLTVT.

The rearrangement links TRBV21-1 to TRBJ1-5; the D call in the table, TRBD1, was not verified against the DNA. TRBV21-1 has pseudogene status. The CDR3 consists of 18 residues. CDR3 bases: TGTGCCAGCAGCAGCTTGGGACAGACCAGAATCGGACATCAGCCCCAGCATTTT. This gives the protein CASSSLGQTRIGHQPQHF.

The V gene is TRBV6-6, the J gene TRBJ1-2, with TRBD1 matching over 7 bases. The CDR3 length is 15 residues. CDR1 and CDR2 (germline): MNHNY, SVGAGI (reference sequence). V lost 6 bases and J lost 4; bases outside the gene matches: 11. The CDR3 sequence: CASRPGTVVSYGYTF. CDR3 coding DNA: TGTGCCAGCAGACCCGGGACAGTCGTGTCCTATGGCTACACCTTC.

The genes are TRBV5-1 and TRBJ2-7, with a tentative D call TRBD1 (5 bases). Trimming pared 0 bases from V and 6 bases from J, leaving 13 bases between. The CDR3 spans 14 residues. Germline CDR1 reads SGHRS; CDR2 reads YFSETQ. CDR3 sequence reads: CASSLVVGASEQYF. CDR3 DNA: TGCGCCAGCAGCTTGGTGGTTGGGGCGTCCGAGCAGTACTTC.

V usage is TRBV3-1 (or the pseudogene TRBV3-2) and J usage is TRBJ2-3; unclear D gene. Between the trimmed V and J ends, which lost 3 bases and 6 bases, there was a span of 10 bases. CDR1 is LGHDT, CDR2 YNNKEL, per germline (reference sequence). The CDR3 covers 13 residues. CDR3 protein: CASSQLVPDTQYF. CDR3 coding DNA: TGTGCCAGCAGCCAGTTAGTCCCCGATACGCAGTATTTT.

The chain employs TRBV3-1 (or the pseudogene TRBV3-2) and TRBJ1-5; possibly TRBD1 for D (6 bases). The CDR3 is 16 residues long. Per the germline V gene, CDR1 is LGHDT and CDR2 is YNNKEL (reference sequence). Trimming took off 5 bases at V and 0 bases at J, with 14 bases between the two ends. The CDR3 bases are TGTGCCAGCAGCAATACCCAGGGGAATAGCAATCAGCCCCAGCATTTT. This translates into CASSNTQGNSNQPQHF.

J is TRBJ1-5 and V is TRBV19; the D gene is possibly TRBD1 (6 bases). Trimming removed 5 bases at V and 4 bases at J, with 18 bases between. Germline assignment: CDR1 LNHDA and CDR2 SQIVND (reference sequence). The CDR3 loop spans 16 amino acids. The CDR3 sequence is CASSAATGRGNQPQHF. In nucleotides, the CDR3 is TGTGCCAGTAGTGCAGCCACAGGGAGGGGGAATCAGCCCCAGCATTTT.

The chain carries TRBV28 and TRBJ2-5; 15 positions match TRBD2. Germline V gene lookup returns CDR1 MDHEN and CDR2 SYDVKM. The CDR3 covers 17 residues. Trimming at V came to 8 bases and at J to 13 bases, leaving 20 bases not matched to a gene. CDR3 sequence reads: CASLRTSGRDSTKSWYF. The DNA of the CDR3 is TGTGCCAGCCTCAGGACTAGCGGGAGGGACAGTACCAAGAGTTGGTACTTC.

The gene calls are TRBV5-8 and TRBJ2-4, with TRBD1 matching 11 bases. This CDR3 contains 16 residues. The germline V gene has CDR1 SGHTS and CDR2 YDEGEE. V gave up 6 bases and J gave up 6 bases; unmatched junction bases: 11. The CDR3 protein is CASKPTDRGRGNIQYF. In nucleotides, the CDR3 is TGTGCCAGCAAACCCACGGACAGGGGGCGCGGAAACATTCAGTACTTC.

The chain has TRBV27 and TRBJ1-5; 7 positions agree with TRBD1. The V and J ends lost 4 bases and 6 bases, in that order; junction bases with no gene match: 6. This CDR3 is built from 14 residues. CDR1 and CDR2 (germline): MNHEY, SMNVEV (reference sequence). CDR3: CASSSDRVGQPQHF. Here the CDR3 DNA reads TGTGCCAGCAGTTCAGACAGGGTGGGTCAGCCCCAGCATTTT.

The CDR3 DNA is TGTGCCACCATACAGGGGGCGGGTGGTCAGCCCCAGCATTTT. Translated, it gives CATIQGAGGQPQHF. The chain couples TRBV6-5 to TRBJ1-5; TRBD1 agrees at 9 bases. The germline CDR1 and CDR2 sequences are MNHEY and SVGAGI. J gave up 6 bases and V 10 bases, and 10 bases lay outside the gene matches. The CDR3 runs 14 residues.

The chain joins TRBV19 to TRBJ1-2; TRBD1 agrees at 9 bases. The germline V gene encodes CDR1 LNHDA and CDR2 SQIVND (reference sequence). The length of the CDR3 is 16 residues. V lost 4 bases and J lost 2; bases outside the gene matches: 8. The CDR3 region is CASSSWTGDKNYGYTF. CDR3 DNA sequence: TGTGCCAGTAGTAGTTGGACAGGGGATAAGAACTATGGCTACACCTTC.

This sequence joins TRBV2 and TRBJ1-5; D perhaps matches TRBD1 (5 bases). V was clipped by 7 bases and J by 2 bases, with 15 bases between them. Germline values: CDR1 SNHLY, CDR2 FYNNEI. The CDR3 runs to 15 residues. The CDR3 protein is CASKVGQGRNQPQHF. In DNA, the CDR3 is TGTGCCAGCAAGGTGGGGCAGGGTCGCAATCAGCCCCAGCATTTT. The whole variable domain, remainder taken from reference TRBV2 and TRBJ1-5, is EPEVTQTPSHQVTQMGQEVILRCVPISNHLYFYWYRQILGQKVEFLVSFYNNEISEKSEIFDDQFSVERPDGSNFTLKIRSTKLEDSAMYFCASKVGQGRNQPQHFGDGTRLSIL.